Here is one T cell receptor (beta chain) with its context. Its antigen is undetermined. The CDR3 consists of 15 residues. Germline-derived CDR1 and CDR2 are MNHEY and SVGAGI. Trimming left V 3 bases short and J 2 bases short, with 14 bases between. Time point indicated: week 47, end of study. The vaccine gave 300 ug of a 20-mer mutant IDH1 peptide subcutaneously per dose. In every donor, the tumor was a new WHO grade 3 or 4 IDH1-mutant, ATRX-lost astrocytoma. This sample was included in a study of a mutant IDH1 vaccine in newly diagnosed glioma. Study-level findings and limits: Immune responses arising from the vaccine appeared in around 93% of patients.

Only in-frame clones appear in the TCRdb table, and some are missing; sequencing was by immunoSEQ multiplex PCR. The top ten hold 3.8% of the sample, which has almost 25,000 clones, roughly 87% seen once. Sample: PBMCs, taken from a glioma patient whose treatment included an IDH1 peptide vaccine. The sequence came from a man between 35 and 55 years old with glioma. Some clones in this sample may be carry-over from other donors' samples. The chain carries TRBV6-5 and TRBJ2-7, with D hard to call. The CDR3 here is CASSYSYVEPYEQYF. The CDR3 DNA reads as TGTGCCAGCAGTTATAGTTATGTGGAACCCTACGAGCAGTACTTC.